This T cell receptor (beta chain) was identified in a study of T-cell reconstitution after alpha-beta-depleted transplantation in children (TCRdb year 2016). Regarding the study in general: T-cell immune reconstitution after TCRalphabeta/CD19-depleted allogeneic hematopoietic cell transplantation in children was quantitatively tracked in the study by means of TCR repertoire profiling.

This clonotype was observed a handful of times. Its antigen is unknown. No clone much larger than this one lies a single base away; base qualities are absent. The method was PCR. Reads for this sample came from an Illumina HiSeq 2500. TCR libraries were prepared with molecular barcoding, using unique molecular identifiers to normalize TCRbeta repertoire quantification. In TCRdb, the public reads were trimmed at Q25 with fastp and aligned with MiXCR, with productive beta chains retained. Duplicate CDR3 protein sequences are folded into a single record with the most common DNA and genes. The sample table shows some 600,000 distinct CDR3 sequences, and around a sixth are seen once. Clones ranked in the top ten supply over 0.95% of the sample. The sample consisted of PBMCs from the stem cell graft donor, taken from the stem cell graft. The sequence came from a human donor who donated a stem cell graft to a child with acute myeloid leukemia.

The nucleotide sequence is given as TGTGCCAGCAGCATCAGAGAGGACAGGGGAAATGACGAGCAGTACTTC. Translation gives CASSIREDRGNDEQYF. The chain joins TRBV7-2 to TRBJ2-7, with TRBD1 identical over 9 junction bases. The germline V gene supplies CDR1 SGHTA and CDR2 FQGNSA. From the cysteine through the phenylalanine, the CDR3 covers 16 amino acids. Only the CDR3 part of the read is kept: 48 bases, read in frame from the first base. V and J are trimmed by 5 bases and 5 bases, and the gene matches miss 13 bases of the junction.